The 24 T cell receptor beta chains reported below all come from one sample, sequenced in a study of blood T cell repertoires in COVID-19. Only in-frame clones appear in the TCRdb table, and some are missing; sequencing was by immunoSEQ multiplex PCR. The table shows around 72,000 clones, with approximately 86% occurring only once. Specimen: peripheral blood. These receptors were obtained from a man in his fifties with acute or convalescent COVID-19.

V and J are TRBV24-1 and TRBJ1-5, with 7 positions matching TRBD1. In germline, CDR1 is KGHDR, CDR2 SFDVKD. The CDR3 is 14 residues long. The V gene end was trimmed by 2 bases and the J gene end by 6 bases; junction bases not matched to a gene: 3. This CDR3 reads CATSDSRGPQPQHF. In DNA form, the CDR3 reads TGTGCCACCAGTGATTCAAGGGGGCCTCAGCCCCAGCATTTT.

In its sample, this clone was seen once. The V call is TRBV5-1, the J call TRBJ2-3, with a tentative D call TRBD1 (5 bases). This CDR3 spans 15 amino acids. The V end was cut by 2 bases, the J end by 1 base, with 11 bases between. CDR1 is SGHRS, CDR2 YFSETQ, per germline. CDR3 sequence: CASSFQTGGTDTQYF. The CDR3 nucleotides are TGCGCCAGCAGCTTCCAAACAGGCGGCACAGATACGCAGTATTTT.

For the CDR3, the DNA is TGTGCCAGCAGTTTCTCGAGGGTTGAGAAAAAACTGTTTTTT. It codes for CASSFSRVEKKLFF. The chain links TRBV6-5 to TRBJ1-4, with unresolved D. This CDR3 region has 14 residues. The V end lost 4 bases, the J end lost 9 bases, and 15 bases lay between the germline ends. The germline V gene encodes CDR1 MNHEY and CDR2 SVGAGI.

The J gene is TRBJ2-1, the V gene TRBV7-9; 7 nucleotides match TRBD1. The CDR3 has 16 residues. V lost 4 bases and J lost 9; bases outside the gene matches: 15. Per germline, CDR1 SEHNR and CDR2 FQNEAQ (reference sequence). DNA of the CDR3: TGTGCCAGCAGCTCCCCTCAGGGGGTCCTAGGGGGTGAGCAGTTCTTC. This encodes CASSSPQGVLGGEQFF.

The chain uses TRBV6-2 or TRBV6-3 and TRBJ2-7, with a possible D match to TRBD1 (6 bases). From germline, CDR1 is MNHEY and CDR2 SVGEGT. The CDR3 contains 13 residues. V dropped 5 bases and J dropped 3 bases, with 11 bases sitting between them. The CDR3 is CASSPTGFYEQYF. CDR3 DNA sequence: TGTGCCAGCAGTCCGACAGGATTCTACGAGCAGTACTTC.

The rearrangement uses TRBV7-8 and TRBJ2-5, with a tentative D call TRBD1 (6 bases). This CDR3 comprises 14 residues. V dropped 1 base and J dropped 1 base, with 7 bases sitting between them. In germline, CDR1 is SGHVS, CDR2 FQNEAQ. CDR3 nucleotides: TGTGCCAGCAGCTTAGGGACAGTCCAAGAGACCCAGTACTTC. This encodes CASSLGTVQETQYF. Complete variable domain (other parts from reference TRBV7-8 and TRBJ2-5): GAGVSQSPRYKVAKRGQDVALRCDPISGHVSLFWYQQALGQGPEFLTYFQNEAQLDKSGLPSDRFFAERPEGSVSTLKIQRTQQEDSAVYLCASSLGTVQETQYFGPGTRLLVL.

The chain uses TRBV27 and TRBJ2-3, with D possibly being TRBD1 (6 bases). Germline V gene sequence: CDR1 MNHEY, CDR2 SMNVEV (reference sequence). The length of the CDR3 is 14 residues. The V end lost 3 bases, the J end lost 11 bases, and 18 bases lay between the germline ends. As DNA, the CDR3 is TGTGCCAGCAGTTTTTCCCCACAGGGTTTTGAGCAGTATTTT. It yields the protein CASSFSPQGFEQYF.

The chain carries TRBV6-5 and TRBJ1-5; D is perhaps TRBD1 (5 bases). Trimming shortened V by 6 bases and J by 6 bases, and 12 bases separated the two germline ends. This CDR3 spans 13 amino acids. From germline, CDR1 is MNHEY and CDR2 SVGAGI. CDR3 residues: CASSQAGGQPQHF. The CDR3 region has the DNA TGTGCCAGCAGCCAAGCCGGGGGTCAGCCCCAGCATTTT.

This sequence joins TRBV7-8 and TRBJ2-6; TRBD1 is a possible D gene (5 bases). CDR3 length equals 15 residues. CDR1 SGHVS and CDR2 FQNEAQ come from the germline V gene. Trimming removed 5 bases at V and 0 bases at J, with 8 bases between. The CDR3: CASSLGHSGANVLTF. Written as DNA, the CDR3 is TGTGCCAGCAGCCTCGGACACTCTGGGGCCAACGTCCTGACTTTC.

The V call is TRBV6-1, the J call TRBJ2-6; perhaps TRBD1 as D (6 bases). Trimming took 1 base from V and 2 from J, leaving 9 bases between them. The CDR3 runs to 16 residues. Germline CDR1 is MNHNS and CDR2 is SASEGT. The CDR3 here is CASSEGYRAGANVLTF. CDR3 bases: TGTGCCAGCAGTGAAGGGTACAGGGCTGGGGCCAACGTCCTGACTTTC.

The chain employs TRBV9 and TRBJ2-3; 8 positions agree with TRBD2. This CDR3 has 15 amino acids. The junction had 8 bases not matched to a gene; V was cut back by 4 bases and J by 4 bases. Germline V gives CDR1 SGDLS, CDR2 YYNGEE. The CDR3 is CASSPVLTSADTQYF. The CDR3 DNA is TGTGCCAGCAGCCCAGTTTTGACTAGCGCAGATACGCAGTATTTT.

The rearrangement joins TRBV30 to TRBJ1-1, with D uncertain. Germline lookup yields CDR1 GTSNPN and CDR2 SVGIG (reference sequence). This CDR3 has 10 amino acids. Trimming took 8 bases from V and 3 from J, leaving 7 bases between them. CDR3 sequence reads: CAGGYTEAFF. The CDR3 nucleotides are TGTGCCGGAGGGTACACTGAAGCTTTCTTT.

This chain links TRBV5-1 with TRBJ2-2, with 9 bases that match TRBD1. CDR1 is SGHRS and CDR2 is YFSETQ in the germline V gene. The CDR3 has 16 residues. V shed 2 bases and J 4 bases; nucleotides not matched to a gene: 6. The DNA of the CDR3 is TGCGCCAGCAGCTTTGATCCGACAGGGGGCACCGGGGAGCTGTTTTTT. Amino acids: CASSFDPTGGTGELFF.

The chain combines TRBV5-4 with TRBJ2-3; perhaps TRBD2 as D (6 bases). The CDR3 consists of 14 residues. The V gene's germline CDR1 is SGHNT and CDR2 YYREEE (reference sequence). The V and J ends lost 4 bases and 5 bases respectively, with 14 bases between them. DNA for the CDR3: TGTGCCAGCAGCCCCGGGACTCGTCAAGATACGCAGTATTTT. It specifies CASSPGTRQDTQYF.

This chain connects TRBV19 to TRBJ2-5; TRBD1 aligns across 7 bases. The CDR3 totals 15 residues. CDR1 LNHDA and CDR2 SQIVND come from the germline V gene (reference sequence). J gave up 5 bases and V 7 bases, and 13 bases lay outside the gene matches. The CDR3 sequence: CASNRGKGVGETQYF. In DNA form, the CDR3 reads TGTGCCAGTAACAGGGGAAAGGGGGTTGGGGAGACCCAGTACTTC.

The rearrangement joins TRBV5-1 to TRBJ1-4; the D is unclear. Trimming left V 0 bases short and J 0 bases short, with 6 bases between. The CDR3 is 15 residues long. Germline loops: CDR1 SGHRS, CDR2 YFSETQ. As DNA, the CDR3 is TGCGCCAGCAGCTTGGGTAGTTCAACTAATGAAAAACTGTTTTTT. It yields the protein CASSLGSSTNEKLFF.

This clone was seen only once. This rearrangement joins TRBV5-6 to TRBJ1-1; weak D call: TRBD1 (5 bases). The CDR3 has 12 residues. With 0 bases removed from V and 10 bases from J, the gap between germline ends came to 10 bases. Germline CDR1 and CDR2: SGHDT and YYEEEE. CDR3 in DNA: TGTGCCAGCAGCTTGGGCAGGGAGGTAGCTTTCTTT. Translating gives CASSLGREVAFF.

This chain joins TRBV18 and TRBJ1-2, with 7 bases that match TRBD1. The CDR3 extends over 13 amino acids. The V segment lost 8 bases and the J segment 4 bases; nucleotides outside the gene matches: 7. Germline V lookup: CDR1 KGHSH, CDR2 LQKENI. The CDR3 reads CASRNRGGYGYTF. The DNA of the CDR3 is TGTGCCAGCCGTAACAGGGGCGGCTATGGCTACACCTTC.

The chain joins TRBV5-1 to TRBJ2-5; D remains unclear. Trimming pared 0 bases from V and 5 bases from J, leaving 8 bases between. Per germline, CDR1 SGHRS and CDR2 YFSETQ. This CDR3 has 13 amino acids. The CDR3 reads CASSLGSEETQYF. The CDR3 DNA is TGCGCCAGCAGCTTGGGGAGTGAGGAGACCCAGTACTTC.

The V call is TRBV19, the J call TRBJ1-3; a possible D gene is TRBD1 (5 bases). The germline CDR1 and CDR2 sequences are LNHDA and SQIVND (reference sequence). The CDR3 is 18 residues long. V dropped 4 bases and J dropped 0 bases, with 19 bases sitting between them. CDR3 sequence reads: CASSNQVTGLLSGNTIYF. In DNA form, the CDR3 reads TGTGCCAGTAGTAACCAGGTAACAGGACTACTCTCTGGAAACACCATATATTTT.

This chain joins TRBV11-2 and TRBJ2-5; 9 bases map to TRBD2. The CDR3 is made up of 15 amino acids. J gave up 4 bases and V 3 bases, and 6 bases lay outside the gene matches. CDR1 SGHAT and CDR2 FQNNGV come from the germline V gene. The CDR3 loop reads CASSLQRGAAETQYF. The CDR3 coding sequence is TGTGCCAGCAGCTTGCAGCGGGGGGCGGCAGAGACCCAGTACTTC. The variable domain in full, completed from reference TRBV11-2 and TRBJ2-5, reads EAGVAQSPRYKIIEKRQSVAFWCNPISGHATLYWYQQILGQGPKLLIQFQNNGVVDDSQLPKDRFSAERLKGVDSTLKIQPAKLEDSAVYLCASSLQRGAAETQYFGPGTRLLVL.

This clone appeared once. The chain uses TRBV6-2 or TRBV6-3 and TRBJ1-1; D is possibly TRBD1 (5 bases). This CDR3 has 16 amino acids. V was shortened by 5 bases and J by 5 bases, with 21 bases between the two germline ends. CDR1 and CDR2 from the germline V gene are MNHEY and SVGEGT. The CDR3 region is CASSPLLGEGVTEAFF. The CDR3 DNA follows: TGTGCCAGCAGTCCACTTTTGGGGGAGGGAGTAACTGAAGCTTTCTTT.

The chain carries TRBV7-9 and TRBJ2-1; weak D call: TRBD1 (5 bases). Germline CDR1 reads SEHNR; CDR2 reads FQNEAQ (reference sequence). Deletions cut 4 bases from V and 8 bases from J, with 12 bases between. The CDR3 is 13 residues long. The CDR3 loop is CASSSGFRDEQFF. The CDR3 nucleotides read TGTGCCAGCAGCTCAGGGTTCCGTGATGAGCAGTTCTTC.

The V call is TRBV11-2, the J call TRBJ1-5, with D perhaps TRBD1 (6 bases). The ends were cut back, 6 bases at V and 0 bases at J, with 9 bases in the middle. Germline V lookup: CDR1 SGHAT, CDR2 FQNNGV. The CDR3 is 14 amino acids. In nucleotides, the CDR3 is TGTGCCAGCAGTTGGACAGATAGCAATCAGCCCCAGCATTTT. As protein: CASSWTDSNQPQHF.